These T cell receptor beta chains were read from a single sample in a study of persistence of HIV-infected CD4 T cells. Profiled with immunoSEQ multiplex PCR; TCRdb holds only in-frame clones, not every one. The table shows about 28,000 clones, with over 65% occurring only once. No cognate antigen is known for these TCRs. Here the sequenced sample was CD4+ T cells sorted from PBMCs after roughly 18-hour stimulation, taken from a patient who received antiretroviral therapy. These receptors were obtained from an adult woman with HIV who was CMV-seropositive. CDR3s include the opening cysteine and the closing phenylalanine or tryptophan. D genes are given only for firm matches. Where a row states a size, it is once, few, many or the class of an expanded clone; other rows omit it.

CDR3nt	CDR3aa	d_gene	v_gene	j_gene	abundance
TGTGCCAGTACCAAGCACAGCTCCTACAATGAGCAGTTCTTC	CASTKHSSYNEQFF	-	TRBV19	TRBJ2-1	-
TGCGCCAGCAGCTTGGATTTAAGGGTTTATGGCTACACCTTC	CASSLDLRVYGYTF	-	TRBV5-1	TRBJ1-2	-
TGTGCCAGCTCACGGCGGGGGACGGGTTCCTATCAGCCCCAGCATTTT	CASSRRGTGSYQPQHF	-	TRBV18	TRBJ1-5	once
TGTGCCAGCAGTAGTGGGTTTGCTCCAGGAAAACTGTTTTTT	CASSSGFAPGKLFF	-	TRBV2	TRBJ1-4	-
TGTGCCAGCAGCTTGCGGCTAGCGGGGGGGACAGATACGCAGTATTTT	CASSLRLAGGTDTQYF	TRBD2	TRBV13	TRBJ2-3	-
TGTGCCTGGAGCCCTGCCTATGAAGCTTTCTTT	CAWSPAYEAFF	-	TRBV30	TRBJ1-1	-
TGTGCCAGCAGCCCCGTTGGGGGGGCGCAGGGCACCGGGGAGCTGTTTTTT	CASSPVGGAQGTGELFF	-	TRBV5-5	TRBJ2-2	-
TGTGCCAGCAGCACTATTACAGGAGATAATGAAAAACTGTTTTTT	CASSTITGDNEKLFF	-	TRBV2	TRBJ1-4	-
TGTGCCACCAGCACAACAGGTTGGGGTAACACCGGGGAGCTGTTTTTT	CATSTTGWGNTGELFF	-	TRBV15	TRBJ2-2	once
TGTGCTAGTGGTGGGCCCACAGGGGGATGGACTGAAGCTTTCTTT	CASGGPTGGWTEAFF	TRBD1	TRBV12-5	TRBJ1-1	-
TGTGCCAGCACCCGTAGTCCGAGCGGGGCGACAGATACGCAGTATTTT	CASTRSPSGATDTQYF	TRBD2	TRBV9	TRBJ2-3	few
TGTGCCAGCAGACTACCGTCAGGGGGAGAGTATGGCTACACCTTC	CASRLPSGGEYGYTF	TRBD1	TRBV6-6	TRBJ1-2	-
TGTGCCAGCAGCCCAGGAGTCCGACAGGCCTATGGCTACACCTTC	CASSPGVRQAYGYTF	-	TRBV9	TRBJ1-2	-
TGCAGCGGGCGAGAGGGGGATTGGACTGAAGCTTTCTTT	CSGREGDWTEAFF	-	TRBV29-1	TRBJ1-1	-
TGTGCCAGCACCGATGGGGGGGGCGGCTATGGCTACACCTTC	CASTDGGGGYGYTF	-	TRBV5-4	TRBJ1-2	few
TGTGCCACCAGCAGAGAGCGGTCCGGGGAGCTGTTTTTT	CATSRERSGELFF	-	TRBV15	TRBJ2-2	once
TGTGCCAGCAGACCGGACGGCCTCTATGGCTACACCTTC	CASRPDGLYGYTF	-	TRBV5-6	TRBJ1-2	few
TGTGCCAGCAGTGAAGAACTGGGGAGCAGGAGTTCACCCCTCCACTTT	CASSEELGSRSSPLHF	-	TRBV2	TRBJ1-6	few
TGCGCCAGCAGCTCGGGGGGCCCTGGGGCCAACGTCCTGACTTTC	CASSSGGPGANVLTF	-	TRBV5-1	TRBJ2-6	-
TGCGCCAGCAGCTTGGGGGACAGGGGAGCAGATACGCAGTATTTT	CASSLGDRGADTQYF	TRBD1	TRBV5-1	TRBJ2-3	-
TGCGCCAGCAAAACAGGGGTGAACACTGAAGCTTTCTTT	CASKTGVNTEAFF	TRBD1	TRBV10-1	TRBJ1-1	-
TGTGCCAGCAGCCCATCCGGTGACTACAATGAGCAGTTCTTC	CASSPSGDYNEQFF	-	TRBV7-3	TRBJ2-1	-
TGTGCCAGCAGCAAAGATAGCGGGGGGGCCTACAATGAGCAGTTCTTC	CASSKDSGGAYNEQFF	-	TRBV21-1	TRBJ2-1	-
TGTGCCATCAGTGAGTCGAAGGGGATTAACTATGGCTACACCTTC	CAISESKGINYGYTF	-	TRBV10-3	TRBJ1-2	-
TGTGCCAGCAGTGAGGGGGGACTCTTCAATCAGCCCCAGCATTTT	CASSEGGLFNQPQHF	-	TRBV6-1	TRBJ1-5	-
TGCGCCAGCAGGTTACTACAGAACACCGGGGAGCTGTTTTTT	CASRLLQNTGELFF	-	TRBV5-1	TRBJ2-2	few
TGCGCCAGCAGCCAGCCCGGGACAGGGGGTGAAAAACTGTTTTTT	CASSQPGTGGEKLFF	TRBD1	TRBV4-1	TRBJ1-4	-
TGCGCCAGCAGCTTGAGCGGGGAGTTAAATCAGCCCCAGCATTTT	CASSLSGELNQPQHF	-	TRBV5-1	TRBJ1-5	-
TGTGCCTGGAGTGCGAGTCTCCAGGGCGGTCAGCCCCAGCATTTT	CAWSASLQGGQPQHF	-	TRBV30	TRBJ1-5	-